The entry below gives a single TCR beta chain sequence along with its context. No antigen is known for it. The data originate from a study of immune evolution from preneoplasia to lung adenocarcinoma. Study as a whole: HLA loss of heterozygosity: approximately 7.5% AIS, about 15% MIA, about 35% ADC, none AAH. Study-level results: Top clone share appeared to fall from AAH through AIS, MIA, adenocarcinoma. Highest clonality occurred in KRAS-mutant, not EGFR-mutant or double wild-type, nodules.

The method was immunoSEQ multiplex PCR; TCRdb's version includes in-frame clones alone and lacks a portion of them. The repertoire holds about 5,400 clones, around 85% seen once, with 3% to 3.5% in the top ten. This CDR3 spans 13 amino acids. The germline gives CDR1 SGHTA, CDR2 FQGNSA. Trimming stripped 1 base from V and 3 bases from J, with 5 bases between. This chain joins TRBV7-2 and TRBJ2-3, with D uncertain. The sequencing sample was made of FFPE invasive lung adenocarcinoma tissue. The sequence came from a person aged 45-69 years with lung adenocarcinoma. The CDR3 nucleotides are TGTGCCAGCAGCTTAGTCCTGACAGATACGCAGTATTTT. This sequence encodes CASSLVLTDTQYF.